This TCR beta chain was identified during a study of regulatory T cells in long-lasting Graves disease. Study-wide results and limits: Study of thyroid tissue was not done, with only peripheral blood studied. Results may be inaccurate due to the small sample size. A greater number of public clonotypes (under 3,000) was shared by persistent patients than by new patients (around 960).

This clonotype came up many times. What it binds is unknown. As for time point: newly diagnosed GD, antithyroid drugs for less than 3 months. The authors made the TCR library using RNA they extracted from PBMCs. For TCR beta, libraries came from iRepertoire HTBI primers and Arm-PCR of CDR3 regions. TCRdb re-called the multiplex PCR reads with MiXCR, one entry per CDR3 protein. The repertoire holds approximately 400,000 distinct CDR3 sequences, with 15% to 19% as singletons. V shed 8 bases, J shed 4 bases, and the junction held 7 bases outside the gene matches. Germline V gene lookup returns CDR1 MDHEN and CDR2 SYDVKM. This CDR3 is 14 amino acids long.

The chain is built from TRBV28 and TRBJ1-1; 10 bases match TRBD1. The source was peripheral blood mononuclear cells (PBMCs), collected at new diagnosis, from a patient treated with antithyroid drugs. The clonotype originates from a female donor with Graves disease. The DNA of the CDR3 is TGTGCCAGCGGGTCCGGGACAGGGGTCACTGAAGCTTTCTTT. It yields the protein CASGSGTGVTEAFF. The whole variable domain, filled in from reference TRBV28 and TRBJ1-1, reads DVKVTQSSRYLVKRTGEKVFLECVQDMDHENMFWYRQDPGLGLRLIYFSYDVKMKEKGDIPEGYSVSREKKERFSLILESASTNQTSMYLCASGSGTGVTEAFFGQGTRLTVV.